Listed here is a single T cell receptor beta chain. This sample was included in a study of shared clonotypes between healthy human individuals. Study at large: The study enrolled a couple of women and three men aged 18 to 49.

The naive CD8 population came from CD45RO-negative cells selected for CCR7, without terminally differentiated effector memory CD45RA+ cells. From germline, CDR1 is MNHEY and CDR2 SMNVEV (reference sequence). CDR3 length: 18 amino acids. V trimming: 1 base; J trimming: 2 bases; junction bases outside the gene matches: 7. Using roughly 200 ng DNA, 30,000 to 35,000 T cell genomes, the sorted-subset replicate PCRs were run. Data came from immunoSEQ multiplex PCR; TCRdb stores just in-frame clones and leaves some out. Here the sample spans over 2 million clones, over 85% being singletons. Sequenced sample: naive CD8+ T cells sorted from blood. The clonotype originates from a man younger than 35 in good health. The rearrangement joins TRBV27 to TRBJ2-7; 14 nucleotides align to TRBD2. The CDR3 loop is CASSLYGLAGGTAYEQYF. In DNA, the CDR3 is TGTGCCAGCAGTTTATACGGACTAGCGGGAGGTACTGCCTACGAGCAGTACTTC.